Detailed here is one T cell receptor beta chain. Trimming cost V 3 bases and J 6 bases; bases outside gene matches: 7. CDR3 size: 15 residues. Germline V gene sequence: CDR1 SGHTA, CDR2 FQGNSA. The data originate from a study of CD8 T cells in Susac syndrome. Reverse transcription of roughly 0.5 to 1 ug RNA was carried out with random hexamers. From the immunoSEQ multiplex PCR reads, TCRdb called clonotypes with MiXCR, one entry per CDR3 protein. The sample contains a few hundred thousand distinct CDR3 sequences, more than 80% of which appear only once. Sequenced: CD8+ T cells from PBMCs. V gene TRBV7-2 combines with J gene TRBJ2-2, with 7 bases fitting TRBD2. This TCR was recovered from a human donor with multiple sclerosis. The CDR3 spells CASSFWQRGSGELFF. In nucleotides, the CDR3 is TGTGCCAGCAGCTTTTGGCAGCGGGGTTCCGGGGAGCTGTTTTTT.